This T cell receptor beta chain was sequenced in a study of regulatory T cells in long-lasting Graves disease. The authors built TCR beta libraries using iRepertoire HTBI primers and Arm-PCR of CDR3 regions. From the multiplex PCR reads, TCRdb called clonotypes with MiXCR, one entry per CDR3 protein. The repertoire consists of fewer than 350,000 distinct CDR3 sequences, with 15% to 20% occurring once and the leading ten covering about 38%. The CDR3 sequence is 17 residues long. V gave up 6 bases and J gave up 7 bases; unmatched junction bases: 17. Time point defined: newly diagnosed GD, antithyroid drugs for less than 3 months. PBMC RNA was the source of the TCR library. Graves' disease was diagnosed by American Thyroid Association guidelines. This clonotype appeared many times.

This material consisted of peripheral blood mononuclear cells (PBMCs), taken at new diagnosis, from a patient treated with antithyroid drugs. The chain has TRBV12-3 or TRBV12-4 and TRBJ2-1; 8 bases agree with TRBD2. The TCR comes from a female donor with Graves disease. As DNA, the CDR3 is TGTGCCAGCAGCCCCTCGATGGCAGCGGGAGACCGGAATGAGCAGTTCTTC. It codes for CASSPSMAAGDRNEQFF.